The 28 T cell receptor beta chains below all came from one sample that was sequenced in a study of shared clonotypes between healthy human individuals. TCRdb keeps only in-frame clones here, not all; method: immunoSEQ multiplex PCR. The repertoire has fewer than 2.5 million clones, 93% of them found once; the top ten carry approximately 0.37%. The sequencing input was naive CD4+ T cells from PBMCs. Stated subset: CD45RA+ positively selected. These receptors all come from a man aged 18 to 35 in good health. Some clones in this sample may be carry-over from other donors' samples.

The chain recombines TRBV5-6 with TRBJ2-1; maybe TRBD2 (5 bases). The CDR3 totals 15 residues. Trimming removed 4 bases from V and 6 bases from J, with 17 bases in between. Germline V gives CDR1 SGHDT, CDR2 YYEEEE. This CDR3 reads CASSPSPLGGNEQFF. Written as DNA, the CDR3 is TGTGCCAGCAGCCCTAGCCCCCTTGGCGGCAATGAGCAGTTCTTC.

A note on this clone: One end of the junction does not line up with germline, which may come from a read error. The genes are TRBV5-1 and TRBJ2-3, with 8 nucleotides matching TRBD2. Looked up from germline, CDR1 is SGHRS and CDR2 is YFSETQ. There are 16 residues in the CDR3. The CDR3 loop reads CASSLPLAGMSETQYF. The DNA of the CDR3 is TGCGCCAGCAGCCTACCCTTAGCGGGGATGTCAGAGACGCAGTATTTT. Combining the CDR3 with reference TRBV5-1 and TRBJ2-3 gives the whole variable domain KAGVTQTPRYLIKTRGQQVTLSCSPISGHRSVSWYQQTPGQGLQFLFEYFSETQRNKGNFPGRFSGRQFSNSRSEMNVSTLELGDSALYLCASSLPLAGMSETQYFGPGTRLTVL.

In the case of this clone: Other DNA sequences from this sample encode an identical CDR3 as well. This chain uses TRBV5-1 with TRBJ2-1; possible D gene TRBD2, 6 bases. Germline-derived CDR1 and CDR2 are SGHRS and YFSETQ. This CDR3 comprises 13 residues. V lost 0 bases, J lost 7 bases, and 8 bases lay in between. This CDR3 reads CASSLGAGNEQFF. The CDR3 coding sequence is TGCGCCAGCAGCTTGGGCGCGGGGAATGAGCAGTTCTTC.

Details on this clone: The same CDR3 also results from other DNA sequences found in this sample. This chain links TRBV6-1 with TRBJ1-2, with 7 positions matching TRBD1. Germline CDR1 reads MNHNS; CDR2 reads SASEGT. This CDR3 comprises 13 residues. Germline trimming cut 4 bases from V and 5 bases from J; bases unmatched to any gene: 4. CDR3 DNA sequence: TGTGCCAGCAGTGGGACAGGAGATTATGGCTACACCTTC. Amino acids: CASSGTGDYGYTF.

This sequence joins TRBV12-5 and TRBJ1-2; 11 bases align to TRBD1. Germline V CDR1 and CDR2: LGHNT, FRNRAP. The CDR3 length is 15 residues. The V and J ends lost 5 bases and 4 bases, in that order; junction bases with no gene match: 6. DNA for the CDR3: TGTGCTAGTGGTGTAGGGACAGGGGGAAGCTATGGCTACACCTTC. Amino acids: CASGVGTGGSYGYTF.

The V call is TRBV28, the J call TRBJ2-7; 10 bases agree with TRBD2. The CDR3 is 20 residues long. Germline assignment: CDR1 MDHEN and CDR2 SYDVKM. V was clipped by 7 bases and J by 0 bases; unmatched bases: 21. The CDR3 DNA reads TGTGCCAGCACCTACCCGCCGGGGGGCACTAGCGGGACGAGCTCCTACGAGCAGTACTTC. Its protein is CASTYPPGGTSGTSSYEQYF.

The chain joins TRBV30 to TRBJ1-4, with D unresolved. V lost 1 base to trimming and J lost 8 bases, with 11 bases between them. This CDR3 spans 13 amino acids. Germline lookup yields CDR1 GTSNPN and CDR2 SVGIG (reference sequence). Written as DNA, the CDR3 is TGTGCCTGGAGTGGGCGGGTGGGGGAAAAACTGTTTTTT. This encodes CAWSGRVGEKLFF.

This clone was counted only a few times. For the CDR3, the DNA is TGCAGCGTTGATGCACCTTACTCAGGAAGGGCTTTCTTT. Translation: CSVDAPYSGRAFF. This rearrangement joins TRBV29-1 to TRBJ1-1; D is ambiguous. Trimming took 3 bases from V and 11 from J, leaving 19 bases between them. This CDR3 is 13 amino acids long. The germline V gene has CDR1 SQVTM and CDR2 ANQGSEA. The variable domain in full, completed from reference TRBV29-1 and TRBJ1-1, reads SAVISQKPSRDICQRGTSLTIQCQVDSQVTMMFWYRQQPGQSLTLIATANQGSEATYESGFVIDKFPISRPNLTFSTLTVSNMSPEDSSIYLCSVDAPYSGRAFFGQGTRLTVV.

The chain recombines TRBV7-3 with TRBJ2-7, with 10 bases aligning to TRBD2. The CDR3 is made up of 16 amino acids. The junction had 12 bases not matched to a gene; V was cut back by 4 bases and J by 6 bases. Per the germline V gene, CDR1 is SGHTA and CDR2 is FQGTGA. The CDR3 sequence is CASSSGASGSRSEQYF. The CDR3, as DNA: TGTGCCAGCAGCTCAGGGGCTAGCGGGAGTCGCAGCGAGCAGTACTTC.

As concerns this clone: Mismatch with germline at one junction end may stem from a read error. The V call is TRBV7-8, the J call TRBJ1-2, with 7 positions matching TRBD1. This CDR3 is 15 amino acids long. The germline gives CDR1 SGHVS, CDR2 FQNEAQ. The CDR3 DNA sequence: TGTGCCAGCAGCTCCCAAGGGACAGCAAACTATGGCCACACCTTC. Translation gives CASSSQGTANYGHTF.

The V gene is TRBV5-1, the J gene TRBJ1-1; D gene uncertain. Trimming took 0 bases from V and 6 from J, leaving 9 bases between them. Germline-derived CDR1 and CDR2 are SGHRS and YFSETQ. The CDR3 is made up of 13 amino acids. In DNA, the CDR3 is TGCGCCAGCAGCTTGGTGGGGAGCCCTGAAGCTTTCTTT. Translation: CASSLVGSPEAFF. Combining the CDR3 with reference TRBV5-1 and TRBJ1-1 gives the whole variable domain KAGVTQTPRYLIKTRGQQVTLSCSPISGHRSVSWYQQTPGQGLQFLFEYFSETQRNKGNFPGRFSGRQFSNSRSEMNVSTLELGDSALYLCASSLVGSPEAFFGQGTRLTVV.

Of note for this clone: The same CDR3 is also encoded by other DNA sequences in this sample. The J gene is TRBJ2-1, the V gene TRBV5-4; D might be TRBD1 or TRBD2, each matching 5 bases. CDR1 SGHNT and CDR2 YYREEE come from the germline V gene (reference sequence). V was clipped by 3 bases and J by 1 base, with 11 bases between them. This CDR3 region has 15 residues. The CDR3 sequence is CASSSGTGSYNEQFF. CDR3 nucleotide sequence: TGTGCCAGCAGCTCAGGGACCGGGTCCTACAATGAGCAGTTCTTC.

The gene calls are TRBV28 and TRBJ1-6; D gene ambiguous. Germline V CDR1 and CDR2: MDHEN, SYDVKM. V shed 10 bases and J shed 19 bases, with 17 bases lying between them. The CDR3 loop spans 10 amino acids. The CDR3 coding sequence is TGTGCCACTTCGTCTAAAGCGACTCACTTT. Translation gives CATSSKATHF. Full variable domain (rest looked up from reference TRBV28 and TRBJ1-6): DVKVTQSSRYLVKRTGEKVFLECVQDMDHENMFWYRQDPGLGLRLIYFSYDVKMKEKGDIPEGYSVSREKKERFSLILESASTNQTSMYLCATSSKATHFGNGTRLTVT.

Points on this clone: Other DNA sequences in this specimen translate into the identical CDR3. V gene TRBV18 combines with J gene TRBJ2-3, with a tentative D call TRBD1 (6 bases). Looked up from germline, CDR1 is KGHSH and CDR2 is LQKENI. The V end was cut by 0 bases, the J end by 4 bases, with 8 bases between. The CDR3 totals 14 residues. CDR3 sequence: CASSPPPGADTQYF. CDR3 DNA: TGTGCCAGCTCACCACCCCCAGGGGCAGATACGCAGTATTTT.

The chain recombines TRBV28 with TRBJ2-4; TRBD1 matches 7 bases. The CDR3 loop spans 15 amino acids. V shed 4 bases and J 1 base; nucleotides not matched to a gene: 4. Germline V gene sequence: CDR1 MDHEN, CDR2 SYDVKM. The CDR3 loop is CASSYGRGAKNIQYF. In DNA, the CDR3 is TGTGCCAGCAGTTATGGCAGGGGGGCCAAAAACATTCAGTACTTC.

This clone appeared a single time. The genes are TRBV28 and TRBJ2-5; D could derive from TRBD1 or TRBD2 (5 bases each). Germline V gives CDR1 MDHEN, CDR2 SYDVKM. The CDR3 contains 14 residues. V was trimmed by 8 bases and J by 2 bases, leaving 15 bases between them. The CDR3 region has the DNA TGTGCCAGCGGATTAGAGGGGAAACAAGAGACCCAGTACTTC. Encoded protein: CASGLEGKQETQYF.

The rearrangement links TRBV18 to TRBJ1-1; 9 nucleotides line up with TRBD1. The CDR3 is made up of 16 amino acids. Germline assignment: CDR1 KGHSH and CDR2 LQKENI. The V gene end was trimmed by 5 bases and the J gene end by 0 bases; junction bases not matched to a gene: 7. The CDR3, as DNA: TGTGCCAGCTCAAATAGACAGGGGGGAATGAACACTGAAGCTTTCTTT. Translated, it gives CASSNRQGGMNTEAFF.

The J gene is TRBJ2-7, the V gene TRBV19; 7 bases agree with TRBD1. Germline V CDR1 and CDR2: LNHDA, SQIVND (reference sequence). This CDR3 is 14 amino acids long. The ends lost 7 bases at V and 1 base at J; junction bases unmatched: 7. DNA of the CDR3: TGTGCCAGTAACGACAGGGACGGGTCCTACGAGCAGTACTTC. This sequence encodes CASNDRDGSYEQYF.

The chain employs TRBV10-3 and TRBJ2-3; 9 bases line up with TRBD1. There are 19 residues in the CDR3. Trimming removed 5 bases from V and 1 base from J; junction bases left unmatched: 16. Germline loops: CDR1 ENHRY, CDR2 SYGVKD. CDR3 in amino acids: CAISQGQGADRLGTDTQYF. As DNA, the CDR3 is TGTGCCATCAGTCAGGGACAGGGCGCTGATCGACTAGGCACAGATACGCAGTATTTT.

For this clone: The same CDR3 arises from other DNA sequences in this sample as well. The J gene is TRBJ2-2, the V gene TRBV5-1; D is ambiguous. The V gene's germline CDR1 is SGHRS and CDR2 YFSETQ. This CDR3 has 13 residues. Trimming took 0 bases from V and 6 from J, leaving 6 bases between them. The CDR3 nucleotides are TGCGCCAGCAGCTTGGTAGTTTCCGGGGAGCTGTTTTTT. This translates into CASSLVVSGELFF.

This clone has just a few counts. The same CDR3 arises from other DNA sequences in this sample as well. The chain links TRBV2 to TRBJ2-3; D is undetermined. CDR1 is SNHLY, CDR2 FYNNEI, per germline. The V end lost 2 bases, the J end lost 3 bases, and 3 bases lay between the germline ends. This CDR3 spans 12 amino acids. This chain's CDR3 is CASSERTDTQYF. The CDR3 coding sequence is TGTGCCAGCAGTGAACGGACAGATACGCAGTATTTT.

J is TRBJ2-2 and V is TRBV4-2; D gene uncertain. The CDR3 sequence is 15 residues long. Germline V gene lookup returns CDR1 LGHNA and CDR2 YNFKEQ. V shed 2 bases and J shed 0 bases, with 7 bases lying between them. The CDR3 sequence is CASSQIRTNTGELFF. The DNA of the CDR3 is TGTGCCAGCAGCCAAATAAGGACGAACACCGGGGAGCTGTTTTTT.

The rearrangement links TRBV28 to TRBJ2-7; 9 nucleotides align to TRBD2. After removal of 2 bases from V and 5 bases from J, the junction contained 7 bases not matched to a gene. CDR1 is MDHEN, CDR2 SYDVKM, per germline. This CDR3 has 15 residues. CDR3 nucleotides: TGTGCCAGCAGTTTAGTAGCGGGAGACCCCCACGAGCAGTACTTC. This codes for CASSLVAGDPHEQYF.

The gene calls are TRBV11-2 and TRBJ1-4, with 9 nucleotides matching TRBD1. CDR1 and CDR2 (germline): SGHAT, FQNNGV. The V segment lost 5 bases and the J segment 13 bases; nucleotides outside the gene matches: 11. The CDR3 covers 14 residues. CDR3 amino acids: CASSADRGNLVLFF. CDR3 coding DNA: TGTGCCAGCAGCGCGGACAGGGGAAACCTGGTACTGTTTTTT.

For the CDR3, the DNA is TGTGCCAGCAGCTTAACGGGCGGGGCGAGCTCCTACGAGCAGTACTTC. Protein: CASSLTGGASSYEQYF. The V gene is TRBV7-3, the J gene TRBJ2-7; D is perhaps TRBD2 (6 bases). This CDR3 comprises 16 residues. Germline V gene sequence: CDR1 SGHTA, CDR2 FQGTGA. V dropped 0 bases and J dropped 0 bases, with 12 bases sitting between them.

The CDR3 is CASSRGTGGRDEQYF. In DNA, the CDR3 is TGTGCCAGCAGCCGCGGGACAGGGGGCCGTGACGAGCAGTACTTC. This rearrangement joins TRBV5-4 to TRBJ2-7; 12 positions match TRBD1. CDR1 SGHNT and CDR2 YYREEE come from the germline V gene (reference sequence). The CDR3 extends over 15 amino acids. J lost 5 bases, V lost 4 bases, and 7 bases had no gene match.

The chain has TRBV19 and TRBJ1-1, with 10 bases fitting TRBD1. V shed 3 bases, J shed 6 bases, and the junction held 10 bases outside the gene matches. Germline-derived CDR1 and CDR2 are LNHDA and SQIVND (reference sequence). The CDR3 is made up of 16 amino acids. The CDR3 DNA sequence: TGTGCCAGTAGTATTAGGGTGGGACAGGGGAGCGCTGAAGCTTTCTTT. Its translation is CASSIRVGQGSAEAFF.

The genes are TRBV5-1 and TRBJ2-1; TRBD2 matches 7 bases. V gave up 2 bases and J gave up 8 bases; unmatched junction bases: 7. CDR1 and CDR2 (germline): SGHRS, YFSETQ. This CDR3 is 14 amino acids long. The CDR3 region is CASSLTGGSHEQFF. CDR3 bases: TGCGCCAGCAGCTTAACGGGAGGTAGTCATGAGCAGTTCTTC.